These 21 T cell receptor beta chains came from one sample sequenced in a study of CD8 T cells in ankylosing spondylitis. TCRdb reanalysed the 5' RACE reads using MiXCR and keeps one entry per CDR3 protein. The sample lists some 87,000 distinct CDR3 sequences, roughly 30% occurring once. Sequences were obtained from blood, either unsorted or a sorted T cell fraction (not recorded which). The receptors stem from a male donor with ankylosing spondylitis or in good health (not recorded which).

V usage is TRBV11-3 and J usage is TRBJ2-4; D is unclear. The CDR3 runs 16 residues. V was pared by 1 base and J by 0 bases, with 10 bases between. Per the germline V gene, CDR1 is SGHNT and CDR2 is YENEEA. CDR3 sequence (DNA): TGTGCCAGCAGCTTAGGGGCTTCTCTAGCCAAAAACATTCAGTACTTC. It codes for CASSLGASLAKNIQYF.

V and J are TRBV6-1 and TRBJ1-5, with D possibly being TRBD1 (5 bases). Trimming stripped 6 bases from V and 6 bases from J, with 15 bases between. Looked up from germline, CDR1 is MNHNS and CDR2 is SASEGT. This CDR3 contains 14 residues. CDR3 coding DNA: TGTGCCAGCAGCCCCCGACAGTCCAGTCAGCCCCAGCATTTT. The encoded protein is CASSPRQSSQPQHF.

This clonotype was seen repeatedly, ten times or more. The CDR3 region has the DNA TGTGCCATCAGTGGGCAGGGAGGGCAGCAAGAGACCCAGTACTTC. Translating it yields CAISGQGGQQETQYF. This chain links TRBV10-3 with TRBJ2-5, with 7 bases matching TRBD2. V trimming: 4 bases; J trimming: 2 bases; junction bases outside the gene matches: 7. Germline loops: CDR1 ENHRY, CDR2 SYGVKD. The CDR3 is 15 amino acids.

This chain links TRBV9 with TRBJ2-3; either TRBD1 or TRBD2 may supply D (5 bases each). V lost 0 bases, J lost 1 base, and 9 bases lay in between. Germline loops: CDR1 SGDLS, CDR2 YYNGEE. CDR3 length: 15 amino acids. This CDR3 is CASSVVLGGTDTQYF. CDR3 in DNA: TGTGCCAGCAGCGTAGTTCTGGGGGGCACAGATACGCAGTATTTT. Together with reference TRBV9 and TRBJ2-3, the CDR3 gives the full variable domain: DSGVTQTPKHLITATGQRVTLRCSPRSGDLSVYWYQQSLDQGLQFLIQYYNGEERAKGNILERFSAQQFPDLHSELNLSSLELGDSALYFCASSVVLGGTDTQYFGPGTRLTVL.

Ten or more counts support this clonotype. V and J are TRBV5-1 and TRBJ2-6; D is unresolved. Germline V lookup: CDR1 SGHRS, CDR2 YFSETQ. The ends were cut back, 7 bases at V and 7 bases at J, with 9 bases in the middle. The CDR3 covers 12 residues. CDR3 sequence (DNA): TGCGCCAGCTGGGATGGCGCCAACGTCCTGACTTTC. Translation: CASWDGANVLTF.

This clonotype occurred a few times. The chain links TRBV5-1 to TRBJ2-7; D is possibly TRBD1 (5 bases). The CDR3 is made up of 15 amino acids. V was pared by 4 bases and J by 4 bases, with 18 bases between. CDR1 is SGHRS, CDR2 YFSETQ, per germline. The CDR3 sequence is CASSPDRGSTYEQYF. The CDR3 DNA reads TGCGCCAGCAGCCCCGACAGAGGTTCTACTTACGAGCAGTACTTC.

The gene calls are TRBV4-1 and TRBJ2-7, with 7 bases identical to TRBD2. V lost 1 base, J lost 6 bases, and 6 bases stayed unmatched. The CDR3 is made up of 14 amino acids. Germline CDR1 and CDR2: MGHRA and YSYEKL. CDR3 DNA: TGCGCCAGCAGCCAAGGGCCGGGGGGTGTCGAGCAGTACTTC. It specifies CASSQGPGGVEQYF.

There are many counts of this clonotype. In DNA, the CDR3 is TGTGCCAGCAGCTTCAATTCGATCGGGGGGGAGCAGTACTTC. It specifies CASSFNSIGGEQYF. V usage is TRBV7-9 and J usage is TRBJ2-7; TRBD2 agrees at 7 bases. V dropped 3 bases and J dropped 7; count of bases not matched to a gene: 9. This CDR3 has 14 amino acids. Germline assignment: CDR1 SEHNR and CDR2 FQNEAQ (reference sequence).

This clonotype was recorded at least ten times. The chain combines TRBV7-9 with TRBJ1-5; a possible D gene is TRBD1 (5 bases). V gave up 7 bases and J gave up 5 bases, with 9 bases separating them. Germline V gives CDR1 SEHNR, CDR2 FQNEAQ (reference sequence). This CDR3 contains 12 residues. The CDR3 nucleotides read TGTGCCAGCACCTTGGGGCATCAGCCCCAGCATTTT. Amino acid sequence: CASTLGHQPQHF.

The chain recombines TRBV10-3 with TRBJ2-3; TRBD1 aligns across 8 bases. CDR1 is ENHRY, CDR2 SYGVKD, per germline. This CDR3 region has 14 residues. The ends lost 6 bases at V and 5 bases at J; junction bases unmatched: 7. CDR3 sequence (DNA): TGTGCCATCAGCGATGGACAGGGAAGAGATACGCAGTATTTT. Its translation is CAISDGQGRDTQYF.

The chain recombines TRBV20-1 with TRBJ2-5, with 7 nucleotides matching TRBD2. Germline trimming cut 3 bases from V and 2 bases from J; bases unmatched to any gene: 9. This CDR3 is built from 15 residues. CDR1 DFQATT and CDR2 SNEGSKA come from the germline V gene (reference sequence). The CDR3 coding sequence is TGCAGTGCTAGGGATGGTCGGGAGGCACAAGAGACCCAGTACTTC. Translating it yields CSARDGREAQETQYF.

This sequence joins TRBV19 and TRBJ1-1; D call uncertain. CDR3 size: 15 residues. From germline, CDR1 is LNHDA and CDR2 SQIVND (reference sequence). Trimming removed 3 bases from V and 4 bases from J, with 15 bases in between. The CDR3 spells CASSILAGELTEAFF. In DNA, the CDR3 is TGTGCCAGTAGTATTTTGGCTGGGGAACTCACTGAAGCTTTCTTT.

A few counts support this clonotype. The chain links TRBV7-2 to TRBJ1-5; D remains ambiguous. The length of the CDR3 is 15 residues. Per the germline V gene, CDR1 is SGHTA and CDR2 is FQGNSA. Trimming left V 4 bases short and J 0 bases short, with 10 bases between. CDR3 bases: TGTGCCAGCAGCTCCGAGGGTTATAGCAATCAGCCCCAGCATTTT. Protein sequence: CASSSEGYSNQPQHF.

This chain connects TRBV20-1 to TRBJ2-7; TRBD2 matches at 8 bases. Trimming cost V 1 base and J 2 bases; bases outside gene matches: 7. The germline gives CDR1 DFQATT, CDR2 SNEGSKA (reference sequence). The CDR3 loop spans 15 amino acids. This CDR3 reads CSARGTSGNPYEQYF. The CDR3, as DNA: TGCAGTGCTAGAGGCACTAGCGGTAACCCCTACGAGCAGTACTTC.

This clonotype was counted many times. J is TRBJ1-2 and V is TRBV5-1, with TRBD1 matching over 8 bases. Per the germline V gene, CDR1 is SGHRS and CDR2 is YFSETQ. This CDR3 comprises 15 residues. With 4 bases clipped from V and 8 bases from J, the junction kept 13 bases outside the gene matches. The CDR3 region is CASSPEGQVVEGYTF. CDR3 nucleotide sequence: TGCGCCAGCAGCCCGGAGGGACAGGTAGTCGAGGGCTACACCTTC.

This rearrangement joins TRBV5-1 to TRBJ2-7, with D maybe TRBD2 (5 bases). This CDR3 has 16 amino acids. Trimming pared 0 bases from V and 2 bases from J, leaving 15 bases between. Germline CDR1 is SGHRS and CDR2 is YFSETQ. The CDR3 protein is CASSLALAGTPYEQYV. Written as DNA, the CDR3 is TGCGCCAGCAGCTTGGCCCTAGCCGGTACACCCTACGAGCAGTACGTC.

This clonotype showed up many times. The chain joins TRBV20-1 to TRBJ1-1, with unresolved D. V lost 0 bases and J 1 base, leaving 6 bases between the germline ends. The CDR3 sequence is 13 residues long. Per the germline V gene, CDR1 is DFQATT and CDR2 is SNEGSKA (reference sequence). The CDR3 protein is CSARDRQNTEAFF. CDR3 DNA sequence: TGCAGTGCTAGAGATCGTCAGAACACTGAAGCTTTCTTT.

The chain couples TRBV3-1 to TRBJ1-1; D unresolved. The CDR3 totals 13 residues. CDR1 LGHDT and CDR2 YNNKEL come from the germline V gene (reference sequence). Trimming took off 0 bases at V and 5 bases at J, with 7 bases between the two ends. DNA of the CDR3: TGTGCCAGCAGCCAAGACATGGGGACTGAAGCTTTCTTT. Protein product: CASSQDMGTEAFF.

This clonotype was detected ten times or more. The chain employs TRBV20-1 and TRBJ1-1, with D possibly TRBD1 on 5 matching bases. CDR1 DFQATT and CDR2 SNEGSKA come from the germline V gene (reference sequence). Trimming took 5 bases from V and 7 from J, leaving 11 bases between them. This CDR3 has 11 residues. CDR3 loop: CSARQGDEAFF. In DNA form, the CDR3 reads TGCAGTGCTCGACAAGGGGATGAAGCTTTCTTT.

The V and J genes are TRBV5-1 and TRBJ1-6, with D unclear. Trimming removed 4 bases at V and 6 bases at J, with 17 bases between. CDR1 is SGHRS and CDR2 is YFSETQ in the germline V gene. The CDR3 extends over 16 amino acids. CDR3 sequence (DNA): TGCGCCAGCAGCAGCACAAATTCAGGTCCTAATTCACCCCTCCACTTT. Its translation: CASSSTNSGPNSPLHF.

The chain has TRBV4-1 and TRBJ1-4, with D tentatively TRBD1 (5 bases). Germline-derived CDR1 and CDR2 are MGHRA and YSYEKL. The length of the CDR3 is 15 residues. V lost 0 bases to trimming and J lost 6 bases, with 11 bases between them. The CDR3 coding sequence is TGCGCCAGCAGCCAAGAGGGCAGGGCGGATGAAAAACTGTTTTTT. Translation: CASSQEGRADEKLFF.